Listed below are T cell receptor beta chains from one sample, sequenced in a study of OX40 agonist ivuxolimab in advanced cancers. Using immunoSEQ multiplex PCR, the repertoire was profiled, and TCRdb retains in-frame clones only, with some absent. The repertoire holds roughly 70,000 clones, less than 85% seen once, with roughly 4% in the top ten. The sample in question was CD4+ or CD8+ T cells sorted from blood, obtained in a trial of the OX40 agonist ivuxolimab. The receptors here all came from an adult with an advanced solid tumor such as melanoma, head and neck, liver or kidney cancer. The CDR3 runs from the conserved cysteine through the conserved F or W. The D gene is left open where the match is weak. Size is stated for part of the rows, as once, few or many counts, or as a class when the clone is expanded.

CDR3nt: TGTGCCAGCAGCGTAGGTGGGAATTCCTACAATGAGCAGTTCTTC
CDR3aa: CASSVGGNSYNEQFF
j_gene: TRBJ2-1
d_gene: .
v_gene: TRBV9
len: 15
abundance: .

CDR3nt: TGCGCCAGCAGCCAAGAGGAGCTGAACACTGAAGCTTTCTTT
CDR3aa: CASSQEELNTEAFF
j_gene: TRBJ1-1
d_gene: .
v_gene: TRBV4-1
len: 14
abundance: .

CDR3nt: TGTGCCAGCAGCTTACGGGTACAGGGGGACCATGGCTACACCTTC
CDR3aa: CASSLRVQGDHGYTF
j_gene: TRBJ1-2
d_gene: TRBD1
v_gene: TRBV11-2
len: 15
abundance: .

CDR3nt: TGTGCCAGCAAGACGACAGCGATGAACACTGAAGCTTTCTTT
CDR3aa: CASKTTAMNTEAFF
j_gene: TRBJ1-1
d_gene: .
v_gene: TRBV2
len: 14
abundance: few

CDR3nt: TGCGCCAGCAGCTTGGAGGGCAGTCCGAATTCACCCCTCCACTTT
CDR3aa: CASSLEGSPNSPLHF
j_gene: TRBJ1-6
d_gene: .
v_gene: TRBV5-1
len: 15
abundance: once

CDR3nt: TGTGCCAGCAGTCATAACACCGGGGAGCTGTTTTTT
CDR3aa: CASSHNTGELFF
j_gene: TRBJ2-2
d_gene: .
v_gene: TRBV6-5
len: 12
abundance: .

CDR3nt: TGTGCCGCCGGGGTTCGCAATCAGCCCCAGCATTTT
CDR3aa: CAAGVRNQPQHF
j_gene: TRBJ1-5
d_gene: .
v_gene: TRBV6-6
len: 12
abundance: .

CDR3nt: TGCGCCAGCAGCTTGGGGCTAGCGTTTACCCTCCAAGAGACCCAGTACTTC
CDR3aa: CASSLGLAFTLQETQYF
j_gene: TRBJ2-5
d_gene: .
v_gene: TRBV5-1
len: 17
abundance: .

CDR3nt: TGTGCCAGCAAGAGCGGGCAAACCCTCGGCACAGATACGCAGTATTTT
CDR3aa: CASKSGQTLGTDTQYF
j_gene: TRBJ2-3
d_gene: .
v_gene: TRBV6-6
len: 16
abundance: .

CDR3nt: TGTGCCATCAGTGAAGGGGGCCACTCTGGGGCCAACGTCCTGACTTTC
CDR3aa: CAISEGGHSGANVLTF
j_gene: TRBJ2-6
d_gene: TRBD1
v_gene: TRBV10-3
len: 16
abundance: once

CDR3nt: TGTGCCAGCAGTATGGGAGCATCCTACGAGCAGTACTTC
CDR3aa: CASSMGASYEQYF
j_gene: TRBJ2-7
d_gene: .
v_gene: TRBV6-5
len: 13
abundance: .

CDR3nt: TGTGCCAGCAGTGAGATAGATACGCAGTATTTT
CDR3aa: CASSEIDTQYF
j_gene: TRBJ2-3
d_gene: .
v_gene: TRBV6-1
len: 11
abundance: .

CDR3nt: TGTGCCAGCAGTCGTGACCGGCGATCCTACAATGAGCAGTTCTTC
CDR3aa: CASSRDRRSYNEQFF
j_gene: TRBJ2-1
d_gene: .
v_gene: TRBV27
len: 15
abundance: .

CDR3nt: TGCGCCAGCAGCTTGGCCGGTGAGACCCAGTACTTC
CDR3aa: CASSLAGETQYF
j_gene: TRBJ2-5
d_gene: .
v_gene: TRBV5-1
len: 12
abundance: once

CDR3nt: TGTGCCAGCAGTTCCGGGGGCACTGAAGCTTTCTTT
CDR3aa: CASSSGGTEAFF
j_gene: TRBJ1-1
d_gene: .
v_gene: TRBV6-5
len: 12
abundance: .

CDR3nt: TGCGCCAGCAGCCACAATAGCGGGGGGGCCGGAAGTACGCAGTATTTT
CDR3aa: CASSHNSGGAGSTQYF
j_gene: TRBJ2-3
d_gene: TRBD2
v_gene: TRBV4-3
len: 16
abundance: .

CDR3nt: TGTGCCAGCTCTGCCCGCAGGGAGAGGCAAGAGACCCAGTACTTC
CDR3aa: CASSARRERQETQYF
j_gene: TRBJ2-5
d_gene: .
v_gene: TRBV18
len: 15
abundance: .

CDR3nt: TGTGCCAGCAGTTGGGGGCTAGCGGGAGGGCCGGATACGCAGTATTTT
CDR3aa: CASSWGLAGGPDTQYF
j_gene: TRBJ2-3
d_gene: TRBD2
v_gene: TRBV28
len: 16
abundance: .

CDR3nt: TGTGCCAGCAGCCTTCCGGGGGCTAGCACAGATACGCAGTATTTT
CDR3aa: CASSLPGASTDTQYF
j_gene: TRBJ2-3
d_gene: .
v_gene: TRBV27
len: 15
abundance: .

CDR3nt: TGTGCCAGCAGCTTGGGGTTTCGGCTAGCGGCCTACGAGCAGTACTTC
CDR3aa: CASSLGFRLAAYEQYF
j_gene: TRBJ2-7
d_gene: TRBD2
v_gene: TRBV5-6
len: 16
abundance: .

CDR3nt: TGTGCCAGCGGGACAGGCCTCAGTAGCAATCAGCCCCAGCATTTT
CDR3aa: CASGTGLSSNQPQHF
j_gene: TRBJ1-5
d_gene: TRBD1
v_gene: TRBV2
len: 15
abundance: .

CDR3nt: TGTGCCAGCTCACCGGCCTCTGGGGCCAACGTCCTGACTTTC
CDR3aa: CASSPASGANVLTF
j_gene: TRBJ2-6
d_gene: .
v_gene: TRBV18
len: 14
abundance: .

CDR3nt: TGCGCCAGCAGCTTGGAGTCTGGGGCCAACGTCCTGACTTTC
CDR3aa: CASSLESGANVLTF
j_gene: TRBJ2-6
d_gene: .
v_gene: TRBV5-1
len: 14
abundance: .

CDR3nt: TGTGCCAGCAGCTTAACCCGGGATTACCCCACCCAGTACTTC
CDR3aa: CASSLTRDYPTQYF
j_gene: TRBJ2-5
d_gene: .
v_gene: TRBV13
len: 14
abundance: .

CDR3nt: TGCGCCAGCAGCCCTCGACAGGGCAGTCTCCCAACCTACTACGAGCAGTACTTC
CDR3aa: CASSPRQGSLPTYYEQYF
j_gene: TRBJ2-7
d_gene: TRBD1
v_gene: TRBV5-1
len: 18
abundance: .

CDR3nt: TGTGCCAGTAGTCCCGGACAGTTCTCTGGAAACACCATATATTTT
CDR3aa: CASSPGQFSGNTIYF
j_gene: TRBJ1-3
d_gene: .
v_gene: TRBV19
len: 15
abundance: .